This TCR beta chain was identified during a study of blood T cell repertoires in COVID-19. Study details: Sites in the United States, Italy and Spain provided acute and convalescent COVID-19 samples. From T cells, B-cell-depleted T cells, or PBMCs came the material, which was cDNA or gDNA.

Cohort placement rested on clinical history that participants reported themselves. Germline lookup yields CDR1 KGHSH and CDR2 LQKENI. CDR3 length: 14 residues. V lost 3 bases and J 5 bases, leaving 14 bases between the germline ends. As processed by the authors: Amplification with reference gene primers provided the estimates of nucleated cell counts. This table comes from immunoSEQ multiplex PCR, and its TCRdb copy is limited to in-frame clones, with some not included. The DNA gave D and trimming, while V, J and clone size come from that table. In the table there are about 400,000 clones, 85% to 90% of which are singletons.

The chain is built from TRBV18 and TRBJ2-7; TRBD1 is a possible D gene (5 bases). The TCR was taken from a woman in her thirties with acute COVID-19. Specimen: PBMCs or T cells enriched from blood (not recorded which). The CDR3 sequence is CASSPSRVDNEQYF. CDR3 DNA: TGTGCCAGCTCACCCTCCAGGGTAGACAACGAGCAGTACTTC.